This TCR beta chain emerged from a study of cytomegalovirus exposure and HLA in healthy donors. Whole-study results and caveats: With DRB1 most and HLA-C fewest, TCR association rates differed between HLA loci in a later analysis. High sensitivity and specificity were reportedly achieved when the classifier diagnosed cytomegalovirus status. Some TCR beta chains (roughly 150 of them) were listed as cytomegalovirus-associated.

Of note for this clone: The antigen remains undetermined.

With 60 Vbeta and 13 Jbeta primers, the PCR was carried out. Using immunoSEQ multiplex PCR, the repertoire was profiled, and TCRdb retains in-frame clones only, with some absent. The repertoire holds about 82,000 clones, with around 73% as singletons. Germline CDR1 and CDR2: SGHTA and FQGNSA. The V segment lost 3 bases and the J segment 4 bases; nucleotides outside the gene matches: 4. This CDR3 comprises 14 residues. This TCR came from a man aged 50 to 60 in good health and CMV-seronegative. The V and J genes are TRBV7-2 and TRBJ2-5, with 8 bases matching TRBD1. Sequencing used PBMCs. The CDR3 nucleotides are TGTGCCAGCAGCTTGGGAACAGGGGGAGAGACCCAGTACTTC. Translation: CASSLGTGGETQYF.